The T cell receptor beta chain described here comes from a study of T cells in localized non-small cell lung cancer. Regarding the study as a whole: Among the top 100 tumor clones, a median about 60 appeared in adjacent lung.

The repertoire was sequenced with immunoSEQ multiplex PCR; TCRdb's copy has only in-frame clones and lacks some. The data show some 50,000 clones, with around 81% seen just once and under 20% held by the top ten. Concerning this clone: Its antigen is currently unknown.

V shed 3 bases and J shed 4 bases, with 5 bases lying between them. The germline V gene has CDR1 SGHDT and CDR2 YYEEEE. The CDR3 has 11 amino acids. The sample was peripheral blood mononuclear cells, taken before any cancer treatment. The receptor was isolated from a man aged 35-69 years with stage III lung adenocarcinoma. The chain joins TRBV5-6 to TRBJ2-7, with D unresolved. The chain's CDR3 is CASSYDYEQYF. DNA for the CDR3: TGTGCCAGCAGCTACGATTACGAGCAGTACTTC.